One and the same sample provided the 26 T cell receptor beta chains below, sequenced in a study of T-cell memory formation after mild COVID-19 (dated by TCRdb to 2020 to 2022). The receptor library was made with 5' RACE. Sequencing was carried out with an Illumina NovaSeq 6000. TCRdb applied fastp at Q25 and MiXCR to the public reads, then kept only in-frame beta chains. Records with the same CDR3 protein are collapsed into one entry carrying the most frequent genes and DNA. This sample gives nearly 350,000 distinct CDR3 sequences in total; 10% to 15% of them show up just once. The ten largest account for around a fifth of the sample. Sequenced sample: PBMCs or a T cell subset sorted from them (not recorded which). Receptors were obtained from a man aged 18-30 years who had mild COVID-19 (a few samples of this study predate the infection). The sample titles of this study are shuffled in the database, so cell type and time point are left out; the donor was told from shared clones.

The V call is TRBV7-2, the J call TRBJ1-5; D perhaps matches TRBD1 (5 bases). V lost 5 bases and J lost 2, with 16 bases in between. The germline V gene encodes CDR1 SGHTA and CDR2 FQGNSA. This CDR3 is built from 16 residues. The CDR3 DNA sequence: TGTGCCAGCAGCCCCCAGTGGGGGGACGGCAATCAGCCCCAGCATTTT. Its protein product is CASSPQWGDGNQPQHF.

This clonotype occurred a few times. The rearrangement joins TRBV6-6 to TRBJ2-2, with 8 bases aligning to TRBD2. The CDR3 contains 16 residues. V lost 8 bases and J lost 2; bases outside the gene matches: 10. CDR1 and CDR2 from the germline V gene are MNHNY and SVGAGI (reference sequence). The CDR3 DNA follows: TGTGCCAGCGGCCAAGGGCTAGCGGGTAACACCGGGGAGCTGTTTTTT. Amino acid sequence: CASGQGLAGNTGELFF.

This clonotype was observed a handful of times. The chain uses TRBV4-2 and TRBJ2-7; 10 bases are a match to TRBD2. V shed 1 base, J shed 10 bases, and the junction held 7 bases outside the gene matches. Germline V gene lookup returns CDR1 LGHNA and CDR2 YNFKEQ. The CDR3 has 14 residues. CDR3 protein: CASSQGSGGIDQYF. The CDR3 bases are TGTGCCAGCAGCCAAGGTAGCGGGGGGATTGACCAGTACTTC.

The chain links TRBV7-3 to TRBJ2-2; D not certain. Trimming pared 6 bases from V and 6 bases from J, leaving 8 bases between. In germline, CDR1 is SGHTA, CDR2 FQGTGA. CDR3 length equals 12 residues. For the CDR3, the DNA is TGTGCCAGCAGTCAACAGCCCGGGGAGCTGTTTTTT. Translated, it gives CASSQQPGELFF.

The V call is TRBV7-9, the J call TRBJ2-1; D unresolved. This CDR3 region has 12 residues. The V end lost 1 base, the J end lost 7 bases, and 5 bases lay between the germline ends. Germline CDR1 and CDR2: SEHNR and FQNEAQ (reference sequence). The CDR3 nucleotides read TGTGCCAGCAGCTTAGAGTTTAATGAGCAGTTCTTC. This encodes CASSLEFNEQFF.

The rearrangement links TRBV29-1 to TRBJ2-1, with D tentatively TRBD2 (6 bases). Germline-derived CDR1 and CDR2 are SQVTM and ANQGSEA. This CDR3 spans 17 amino acids. CDR3 in DNA: TGCAGTTCCACGGGAGCCCCCCGTGGGAACTCCTACAATGAGCAGTTCTTC. This codes for CSSTGAPRGNSYNEQFF.

This clonotype was recorded at least ten times. The chain carries TRBV7-9 and TRBJ2-5; TRBD1 aligns across 10 bases. In germline, CDR1 is SEHNR, CDR2 FQNEAQ (reference sequence). The CDR3 runs 15 residues. Losses at the gene ends were 5 bases for V and 5 bases for J; bases not matched to a gene: 8. The CDR3 DNA sequence: TGTGCCAGCAGCCTTAGACAGGGGGCGCATGAGACCCAGTACTTC. This sequence encodes CASSLRQGAHETQYF.

There are a few counts of this clonotype. J is TRBJ1-5 and V is TRBV20-1, with no clear D. Trimming pared 3 bases from V and 7 bases from J, leaving 7 bases between. The CDR3 has 11 amino acids. CDR1 and CDR2 from the germline V gene are DFQATT and SNEGSKA (reference sequence). The CDR3 coding sequence is TGCAGTGCTAGTCGAGGACAGCCCCAGCATTTT. This sequence encodes CSASRGQPQHF.

The sample holds a few counts of this clonotype. V gene TRBV15 combines with J gene TRBJ1-2; the match to TRBD1 covers 7 bases. J gave up 6 bases and V 1 base, and 8 bases lay outside the gene matches. Germline CDR1 is LNHNV and CDR2 is YYDKDF (reference sequence). CDR3 length: 15 residues. CDR3 region: CATSRAPTGLNGYTF. Here the CDR3 DNA reads TGTGCCACCAGCAGAGCTCCGACAGGGTTGAATGGCTACACCTTC.

The V gene is TRBV4-3, the J gene TRBJ2-3; D perhaps matches TRBD2 (5 bases). Germline CDR1 and CDR2: LGHNA and YSLEER. V lost 0 bases and J 0 bases, leaving 10 bases between the germline ends. This CDR3 region has 16 residues. The CDR3 here is CASSQDNSASTDTQYF. The CDR3 DNA follows: TGCGCCAGCAGCCAAGATAATAGCGCCAGCACAGATACGCAGTATTTT.

The chain is built from TRBV7-2 and TRBJ2-7; D is perhaps TRBD1 (5 bases). The germline V and J ends were trimmed by 3 bases and 5 bases, with 11 bases remaining between them. The germline V gene has CDR1 SGHTA and CDR2 FQGNSA. The CDR3 is 13 amino acids. The CDR3 region is CASSFFGRDEQYF. The CDR3 DNA reads TGTGCCAGCAGCTTCTTCGGCAGGGACGAGCAGTACTTC. Full variable domain (rest looked up from reference TRBV7-2 and TRBJ2-7): GAGVSQSPSNKVTEKGKDVELRCDPISGHTALYWYRQSLGQGLEFLIYFQGNSAPDKSGLPSDRFSAERTGGSVSTLTIQRTQQEDSAVYLCASSFFGRDEQYFGPGTRLTVT.

The chain carries TRBV7-3 and TRBJ1-1, with 7 nucleotides matching TRBD1. CDR1 and CDR2 (germline): SGHTA, FQGTGA. The CDR3 has 15 residues. After removal of 3 bases from V and 1 base from J, the junction contained 5 bases not matched to a gene. The CDR3 bases are TGTGCCAGCAGCTTGAGGGGGACAGAGAACACTGAAGCTTTCTTT. Protein sequence: CASSLRGTENTEAFF.

This clonotype was found once. The J gene is TRBJ1-1, the V gene TRBV20-1; 7 nucleotides match TRBD1. Germline assignment: CDR1 DFQATT and CDR2 SNEGSKA (reference sequence). With 5 bases clipped from V and 0 bases from J, the junction kept 6 bases outside the gene matches. The CDR3 spans 14 residues. CDR3 bases: TGCAGTGCTGGACGGGACAGCTTGAACACTGAAGCTTTCTTT. Protein sequence: CSAGRDSLNTEAFF.

This clonotype was observed at least ten times. The genes are TRBV20-1 and TRBJ2-3; TRBD1 matches 9 bases. Per germline, CDR1 DFQATT and CDR2 SNEGSKA (reference sequence). The length of the CDR3 is 14 residues. V lost 8 bases to trimming and J lost 4 bases; unmatched junction nucleotides: 10. In DNA, the CDR3 is TGCAGTTCCTCCCGGGACAGGGTCCCAGATACGCAGTATTTT. Protein: CSSSRDRVPDTQYF.

This clonotype was detected a few times. The CDR3 bases are TGCAGCGTTGAACAGGGTCGGTCCTACACCTTC. It specifies CSVEQGRSYTF. The gene calls are TRBV29-1 and TRBJ1-2; a weak D match, TRBD1 (5 bases). Per germline, CDR1 SQVTM and CDR2 ANQGSEA. This CDR3 spans 11 amino acids. The ends were cut back, 2 bases at V and 10 bases at J, with 11 bases in the middle.

This clonotype came up a few times. The V call is TRBV6-2 or TRBV6-3, the J call TRBJ1-4, with 7 bases identical to TRBD1. Germline loops: CDR1 MNHEY, CDR2 SVGEGT. J lost 6 bases, V lost 6 bases, and 10 bases had no gene match. The CDR3 contains 15 residues. CDR3: CASSRRQGDDEKLFF. The CDR3 bases are TGTGCCAGCAGCCGCCGACAGGGCGATGATGAAAAACTGTTTTTT.

This rearrangement joins TRBV7-9 to TRBJ1-5; 8 bases are a match to TRBD1. V lost 6 bases, J lost 5 bases, and 15 bases stayed unmatched. Germline CDR1 and CDR2: SEHNR and FQNEAQ (reference sequence). This CDR3 has 17 residues. CDR3 in amino acids: CASSSVGQGAKDQPQHF. Here the CDR3 DNA reads TGTGCCAGCAGTTCCGTGGGCCAGGGGGCCAAGGATCAGCCCCAGCATTTT.

There are a few counts of this clonotype. This rearrangement joins TRBV9 to TRBJ2-5, with 11 nucleotides matching TRBD2. V lost 0 bases and J lost 5; bases outside the gene matches: 12. This CDR3 has 18 residues. From germline, CDR1 is SGDLS and CDR2 YYNGEE. CDR3 loop: CASSVAASGGPLGETQYF. CDR3 sequence (DNA): TGTGCCAGCAGCGTAGCCGCTAGCGGGGGGCCTCTAGGGGAGACCCAGTACTTC.

This clonotype was seen ten or more times. J is TRBJ2-1 and V is TRBV9; TRBD2 is a possible D gene (6 bases). CDR1 is SGDLS, CDR2 YYNGEE, per germline. This CDR3 is 14 amino acids long. Trimming removed 4 bases from V and 9 bases from J, with 17 bases in between. The CDR3 sequence is CASSPSTSYSEQFF. The CDR3 DNA reads as TGTGCCAGCAGCCCATCCACTAGCTACTCTGAGCAGTTCTTC.

This clonotype was detected only a few times. V gene TRBV6-2 or TRBV6-3 combines with J gene TRBJ2-2, with 10 bases fitting TRBD2. The ends lost 7 bases at V and 5 bases at J; junction bases unmatched: 10. CDR1 and CDR2 (germline): MNHEY, SVGEGT. The CDR3 is 16 amino acids. The CDR3 DNA reads as TGTGCCAGCATACTAGCGGGGAAATTTAGAACCGGGGAGCTGTTTTTT. This encodes CASILAGKFRTGELFF.

This clonotype was counted a few times. The V gene is TRBV19, the J gene TRBJ1-5; 9 positions agree with TRBD1. With 4 bases clipped from V and 8 bases from J, the junction kept 6 bases outside the gene matches. CDR1 and CDR2 (germline): LNHDA, SQIVND (reference sequence). The CDR3 extends over 14 amino acids. The CDR3 coding sequence is TGTGCCAGTAGTACGGACAGGGGACAGGAGCCCCAGCATTTT. Translation gives CASSTDRGQEPQHF.

This clonotype has a handful of counts. V is TRBV21-1 and J is TRBJ2-3; the table's D call, TRBD1, has no DNA check behind it. TRBV21-1 is recorded as a pseudogene. This CDR3 comprises 14 residues. The CDR3, as DNA: TGTGCCAGTCCCCGAGGGGGAGGCACAGATACGCAGTATTTT. Residues: CASPRGGGTDTQYF.

This clonotype occurred a few times. Since a much larger clone is just one base distant, this may be a read error. This chain joins TRBV28 and TRBJ2-7; TRBD2 agrees at 7 bases. This CDR3 has 12 residues. Germline CDR1 is MDHEN and CDR2 is SYDVKM. Losses at the gene ends were 3 bases for V and 5 bases for J; bases not matched to a gene: 1. CDR3 loop: CASSLGGNEQYV. CDR3 in DNA: TGTGCCAGCAGTTTGGGGGGGAACGAGCAGTACGTC.

This clonotype was counted a few times. This rearrangement joins TRBV2 to TRBJ2-3; 10 bases are a match to TRBD2. The germline V gene encodes CDR1 SNHLY and CDR2 FYNNEI. The CDR3 contains 12 residues. The V and J ends lost 6 bases and 6 bases, in that order; junction bases with no gene match: 0. Here the CDR3 DNA reads TGTGCCAGCAGGACTAGCGGGGATACGCAGTATTTT. Protein product: CASRTSGDTQYF.

This chain links TRBV2 with TRBJ2-4; D may match TRBD1 or TRBD2 (5 bases each). V lost 6 bases, J lost 16 bases, and 19 bases lay in between. CDR3 length: 12 amino acids. Germline V gives CDR1 SNHLY, CDR2 FYNNEI. The CDR3 loop reads CASRSLRDGFYF. DNA for the CDR3: TGTGCCAGCAGAAGCCTCCGGGACGGCTTTTACTTC.

There are many counts of this clonotype. The V gene is TRBV7-2, the J gene TRBJ1-1, with D possibly TRBD1 on 6 matching bases. The CDR3 loop spans 14 amino acids. The V gene lost 1 base and the J gene lost 11 bases, with 17 bases spanning the gap. Germline V gene sequence: CDR1 SGHTA, CDR2 FQGNSA. Here the CDR3 DNA reads TGTGCCAGCAGCTTAGGGGGGACATCGGGTGGGGCTTTCTTT. It yields the protein CASSLGGTSGGAFF.